The source of this T cell receptor beta chain is a study of control samples from healthy donors and cancer patients (TCRdb year 2020). The library was built by means of the immunoSEQ multiplex PCR assay. TCRdb mirrors the immuneACCESS table, restricted to in-frame sequences. Some clones are absent from its copies; in checked studies, under half trace to an unresolved V gene, and the reason for the others is unknown. Across this sample there are approximately 160,000 clones, with 91% seen only once. The ten largest clonotypes hold around 2.2% of the sample. CDR1 MGHRA and CDR2 YSYEKL were looked up in the germline V gene. From the cysteine up to the phenylalanine, the CDR3 has a length of 15 residues. Only the CDR3 DNA stays, 45 bases, in frame from base 1. The trim is 5 bases for V and 0 bases for J, with a gap of 12 bases between the germline ends. In regard to this clone: This receptor's antigen is unknown. No base qualities exist here, and no much larger clone lies one base off it.

The source is a woman aged 35 to 49 in good health. The sample consisted of blood. Recombination linked TRBV4-1 to TRBJ2-3; TRBD2 is perhaps the D gene, given 6 matching bases. The DNA sequence is given as TGCGCCAGCAGCTCCCAACTAGCCAGCACAGATACGCAGTATTTT. The encoded protein is CASSSQLASTDTQYF.